The rows below give T cell receptor beta chains drawn from one sample of a study of T cell clonotyping in hematopoietic cell transplantation. TCRdb keeps only in-frame clones here, not all; method: immunoSEQ multiplex PCR. The data show about 36,000 clones, approximately 89% seen once. The sample taken for sequencing was peripheral blood mononuclear cells. Every receptor here comes from a woman aged 40-49 years in good health. Some clones in this sample may be carry-over from other donors' samples. CDR3s include the opening cysteine and the closing phenylalanine or tryptophan. Fields, in order: CDR3 protein, V gene, clone size. Size is omitted from some rows. Given values are once, few, many or a class for expanded clones.

cdr3_aa: CASSARVTNEKLFF; v_call: TRBV2; clone_size: few
cdr3_aa: CASSSGTGLTGELFF; v_call: TRBV5-1; clone_size: NA
cdr3_aa: CASSLPGQTTDTQYF; v_call: TRBV28; clone_size: NA
cdr3_aa: CAISESGVGRTGELFF; v_call: TRBV10-3; clone_size: once
cdr3_aa: CASSLGTSWGRGLYEQYF; v_call: TRBV5-6; clone_size: NA
cdr3_aa: CASSPRLGQGPWVNTEAFF; v_call: TRBV7-3; clone_size: NA
cdr3_aa: CASSSGTSDYEQYF; v_call: TRBV11-3; clone_size: NA
cdr3_aa: CASSASSGRATDTQYF; v_call: TRBV19; clone_size: NA
cdr3_aa: CASSLSTGGGETQYF; v_call: TRBV5-1; clone_size: NA
cdr3_aa: CASSVGTSDNNEQFF; v_call: TRBV9; clone_size: NA
cdr3_aa: CASSQQYEQYF; v_call: TRBV28; clone_size: NA
cdr3_aa: CASSSTGGSDTGELFF; v_call: TRBV7-2; clone_size: NA
cdr3_aa: CASSSQGSEGEQFF; v_call: TRBV5-4; clone_size: NA
cdr3_aa: CASSAIGGSFGEQFF; v_call: TRBV7-3; clone_size: NA
cdr3_aa: CSVARGGYGYTF; v_call: TRBV29-1; clone_size: NA
cdr3_aa: CAWTQREERNEQFF; v_call: TRBV30; clone_size: NA
cdr3_aa: CARAAQGDEKLFF; v_call: TRBV30; clone_size: NA
cdr3_aa: CASSPAFRAYNEQFF; v_call: TRBV18; clone_size: NA
cdr3_aa: CASHPRTGISETQYF; v_call: TRBV5-4; clone_size: NA
cdr3_aa: CASSQAGPNEKLFF; v_call: TRBV28; clone_size: once
cdr3_aa: CASSPSGSGRSGYGYTF; v_call: TRBV19; clone_size: NA
cdr3_aa: CASSQAYRTGASYEQYF; v_call: TRBV14; clone_size: NA
cdr3_aa: CASSARRSALIMDGYTF; v_call: TRBV2; clone_size: few
cdr3_aa: CASAMGQGVGLGTEAFF; v_call: TRBV28; clone_size: NA
cdr3_aa: CASSNLLRSGAFF; v_call: TRBV28; clone_size: NA
cdr3_aa: CASSFPGINTEAFF; v_call: TRBV28; clone_size: NA
cdr3_aa: CATSRDAGGREQFF; v_call: TRBV15; clone_size: NA
cdr3_aa: CASRLPGQGNNQPQHF; v_call: TRBV28; clone_size: few
cdr3_aa: CASRSTGVGYTF; v_call: TRBV28; clone_size: NA
cdr3_aa: CSVSQGRDQPQHF; v_call: TRBV29-1; clone_size: NA
cdr3_aa: CASSPRTGGSALDTEAFF; v_call: TRBV5-1; clone_size: NA
cdr3_aa: CASSLNPGTGELFF; v_call: TRBV7-3; clone_size: NA
cdr3_aa: CASSRRDAPGHTEAFF; v_call: TRBV7-9; clone_size: few
cdr3_aa: CASSWSQTNEKLFF; v_call: TRBV7-6; clone_size: NA
cdr3_aa: CASSLDTATDTQYF; v_call: TRBV7-2; clone_size: NA
cdr3_aa: CSAERSVNYGYTF; v_call: TRBV29-1; clone_size: NA
cdr3_aa: CASSSTIGEAFF; v_call: TRBV11-3; clone_size: NA
cdr3_aa: CASSRGVDEQFF; v_call: TRBV7-3; clone_size: NA
cdr3_aa: CASSLNRAGPYEQYF; v_call: TRBV11-2; clone_size: NA
cdr3_aa: CATWFGERGYTF; v_call: TRBV28; clone_size: NA